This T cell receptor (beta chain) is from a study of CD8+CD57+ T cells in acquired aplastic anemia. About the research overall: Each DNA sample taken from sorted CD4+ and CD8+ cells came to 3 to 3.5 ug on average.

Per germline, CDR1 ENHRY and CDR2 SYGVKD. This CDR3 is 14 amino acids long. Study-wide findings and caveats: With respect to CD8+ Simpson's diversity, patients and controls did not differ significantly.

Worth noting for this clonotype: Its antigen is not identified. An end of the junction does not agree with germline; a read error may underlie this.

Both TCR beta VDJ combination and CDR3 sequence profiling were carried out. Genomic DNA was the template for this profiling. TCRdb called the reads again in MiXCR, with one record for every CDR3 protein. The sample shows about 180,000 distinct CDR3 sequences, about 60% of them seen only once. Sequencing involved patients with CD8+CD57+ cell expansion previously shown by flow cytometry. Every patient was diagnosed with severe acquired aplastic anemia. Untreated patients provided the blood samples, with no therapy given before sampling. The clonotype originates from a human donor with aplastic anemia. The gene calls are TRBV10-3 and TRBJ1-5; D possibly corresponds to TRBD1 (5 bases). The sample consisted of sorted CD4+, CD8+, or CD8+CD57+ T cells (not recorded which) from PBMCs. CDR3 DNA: TGTGCCATCAGTGAGTCTCCAGGGACTCAGCCCCGGCATTTT. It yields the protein CAISESPGTQPRHF.